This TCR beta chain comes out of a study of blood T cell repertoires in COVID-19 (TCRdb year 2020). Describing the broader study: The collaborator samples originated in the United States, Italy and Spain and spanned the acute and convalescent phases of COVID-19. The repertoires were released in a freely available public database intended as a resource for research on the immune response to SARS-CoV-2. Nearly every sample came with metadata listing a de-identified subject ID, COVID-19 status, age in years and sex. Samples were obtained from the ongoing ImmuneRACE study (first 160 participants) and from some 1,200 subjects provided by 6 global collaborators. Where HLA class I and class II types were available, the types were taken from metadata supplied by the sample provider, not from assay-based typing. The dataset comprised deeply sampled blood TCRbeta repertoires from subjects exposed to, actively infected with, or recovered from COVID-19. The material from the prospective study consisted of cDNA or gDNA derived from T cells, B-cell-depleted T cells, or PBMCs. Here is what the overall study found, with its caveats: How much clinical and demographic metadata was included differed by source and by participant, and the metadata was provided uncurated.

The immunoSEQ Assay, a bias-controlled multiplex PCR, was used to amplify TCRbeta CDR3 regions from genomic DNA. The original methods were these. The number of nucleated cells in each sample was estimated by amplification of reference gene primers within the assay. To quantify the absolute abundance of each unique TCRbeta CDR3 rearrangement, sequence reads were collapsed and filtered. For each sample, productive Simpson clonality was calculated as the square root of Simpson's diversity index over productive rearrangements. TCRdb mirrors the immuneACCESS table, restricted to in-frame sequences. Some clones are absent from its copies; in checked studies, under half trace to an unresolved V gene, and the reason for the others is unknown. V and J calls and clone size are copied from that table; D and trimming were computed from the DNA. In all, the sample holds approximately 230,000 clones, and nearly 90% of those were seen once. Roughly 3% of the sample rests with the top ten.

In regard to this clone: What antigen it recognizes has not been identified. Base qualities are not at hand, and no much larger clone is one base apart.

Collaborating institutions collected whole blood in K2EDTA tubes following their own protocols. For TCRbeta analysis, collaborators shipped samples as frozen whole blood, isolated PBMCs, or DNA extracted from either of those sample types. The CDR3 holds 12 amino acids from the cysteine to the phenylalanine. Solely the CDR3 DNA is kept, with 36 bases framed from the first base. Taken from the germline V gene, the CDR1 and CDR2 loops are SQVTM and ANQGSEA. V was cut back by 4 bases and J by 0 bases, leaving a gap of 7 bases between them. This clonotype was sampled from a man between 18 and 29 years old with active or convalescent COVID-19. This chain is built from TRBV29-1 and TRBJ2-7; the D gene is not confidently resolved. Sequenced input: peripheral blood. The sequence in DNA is TGCAGCGTTGGCTCCAGCTCCTACGAGCAGTACTTC. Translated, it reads CSVGSSSYEQYF.